This T cell receptor (beta chain) was sequenced during a study of molecular identifiers for immune sequencing clone quantification. This clonotype was detected only a few times. Its antigen is unidentified. TCRdb reprocessed the PCR reads with MiXCR, giving one entry per CDR3 protein. The table lists approximately 97,000 distinct CDR3 sequences, 24% of them singletons. Sorting selected naive CD8 T cells with a CD8+CD4-CCR7+CD45RA+ phenotype. The CDR3 length is 18 residues. V was cut by 1 base and J by 3 bases, with 25 bases left in between. Per the germline V gene, CDR1 is DFQATT and CDR2 is SNEGSKA (reference sequence). Study observations and caveats: More than 97% of effector molecules, versus under 1% of naive-cell molecules, belonged to clones above 20 RNA copies.

The sequence was obtained from a human donor in good health. Some libraries in this study had Jurkat cell RNA spiked in. The material sequenced was naive CD8+ T cells from blood, with Jurkat cell RNA spiked in. Subset: FACS-sorted CD8+CD4-CCR7+CD45RA+ naive T cells. V and J are TRBV20-1 and TRBJ2-7; D is perhaps TRBD1 (6 bases). The CDR3 DNA is TGCAGTGCTAGAGTTTATTCGTCAGAGGAATGGGGGCGCTACGAGCAGTACTTC. Its protein is CSARVYSSEEWGRYEQYF.